What follows are 2 T cell receptor beta chains derived from one specimen sequenced in a study of T cell responses to AZD1222 COVID-19 vaccine. Using immunoSEQ multiplex PCR, the repertoire was profiled, and TCRdb retains in-frame clones only, with some absent. The table shows almost 95,000 clones, with roughly 85% occurring only once. Sequenced material: peripheral blood, taken 28 days after the second AZD1222 dose. All receptors derive from an adult who received the AZD1222 COVID-19 vaccine.

The J gene is TRBJ2-5, the V gene TRBV7-2, with TRBD1 as a possible D gene (6 bases). Germline V gene lookup returns CDR1 SGHTA and CDR2 FQGNSA. V was shortened by 5 bases and J by 5 bases, with 12 bases between the two germline ends. CDR3 length equals 13 residues. This CDR3 is CASSTSRGETQYF. The CDR3 region has the DNA TGTGCCAGCAGCACCAGCAGGGGTGAGACCCAGTACTTC. Full variable domain (missing parts from reference TRBV7-2 and TRBJ2-5): GAGVSQSPSNKVTEKGKDVELRCDPISGHTALYWYRQSLGQGLEFLIYFQGNSAPDKSGLPSDRFSAERTGGSVSTLTIQRTQQEDSAVYLCASSTSRGETQYFGPGTRLLVL.

The V call is TRBV7-2, the J call TRBJ2-5; D is tentatively TRBD1 or TRBD2 (6 bases each). CDR1 and CDR2 (germline): SGHTA, FQGNSA. The CDR3 is 15 residues long. V dropped 5 bases and J dropped 1 base, with 14 bases sitting between them. This CDR3 is CASSVGGSFQETQYF. In nucleotides, the CDR3 is TGTGCCAGCAGCGTGGGGGGCTCGTTCCAAGAGACCCAGTACTTC.